This TCR beta chain was identified in a study of response to subunit inactivated influenza vaccine. General study results and limits: Few additional T cells are recruited per seasonal influenza vaccination, authors suggested.

V shed 4 bases, J shed 7 bases, and the junction held 9 bases outside the gene matches. The CDR3 loop spans 16 amino acids. The germline V gene encodes CDR1 SGHKS and CDR2 YYEKEE (reference sequence). Each CDR3 protein is one row after TCRdb ran MiXCR on the RT-PCR reads. This table has roughly 500,000 distinct CDR3 sequences, approximately 16% appearing once. This clonotype was counted only a few times. Its antigen is not identified. The sequencing used CD4+ T cells sorted from PBMCs, collected less than 25 months after vaccination. The V call is TRBV5-5, the J call TRBJ2-5, with TRBD2 matching 14 bases. The TCR originated in a man in his fifties or sixties who received an inactivated influenza vaccine. The CDR3 DNA follows: TGTGCCAGCAGCATACGACTAGCGGGGGGGCCAGTGACCCAGTACTTC. It specifies CASSIRLAGGPVTQYF.